This T cell receptor (beta chain) was profiled in a study of patients and donors after allogeneic stem cell transplantation. This CDR3 is 19 amino acids long. Deletions cut 7 bases from V and 1 base from J, with 28 bases between. The germline V gene encodes CDR1 SGHVS and CDR2 FQNEAQ. TCRdb reprocessed the RT-PCR reads via MiXCR and lists one record per CDR3 protein. Here the sample spans about 74,000 distinct CDR3 sequences, around 27% being singletons. The J gene is TRBJ1-1, the V gene TRBV7-8; possible D gene TRBD1, 6 bases. The sequence was obtained from a human donor who was either an allogeneic HSCT recipient or a stem cell or donor lymphocyte infusion donor (not recorded which). It is not recorded whose cells these are; they may come from a transplant donor. Sequencing used blood, either unsorted or a sorted T cell fraction (not recorded which). CDR3 DNA sequence: TGTGCCAGCACCGCCTTTCTCCCAGGGCCAGGGGCCACGAACACTGAAGCTTTCTTT. It encodes CASTAFLPGPGATNTEAFF.